This T cell receptor beta chain was captured by sequencing in a study of identical twins. This clonotype was counted a few times. Its antigen is unidentified. Each donor (without exception) was a healthy Caucasian. General study findings and limits: Models, which agreed with sharing between unrelated individuals, nonetheless underestimated the out-of-frame TCR alpha sharing seen in monozygotic twins. Invariant T cells like MAIT and iNKT could partly confound the zero-insertion analyses. With beta out-of-frame sequences, excess sharing by twins was weaker.

TCRdb passed the 5' RACE reads through MiXCR, listing each CDR3 protein once. The data contain 1.5 million to 2 million distinct CDR3 sequences, about 32% of them singletons. Trimming cost V 0 bases and J 0 bases; bases outside gene matches: 3. This CDR3 is 15 amino acids long. Germline lookup yields CDR1 DFQATT and CDR2 SNEGSKA (reference sequence). The chain employs TRBV20-1 and TRBJ2-3; TRBD2 aligns across 7 bases. The receptor was derived from a newborn girl in good health. Sequencing used cord blood. CDR3 sequence (DNA): TGCAGTGCTAGAGATCCTAGCGGCAGCACAGATACGCAGTATTTT. This encodes CSARDPSGSTDTQYF.